This T cell receptor beta chain was sequenced for a study of T cells in Graves' hyperthyroidism and ophthalmopathy (dated by TCRdb to the late 2010s). Looking at the study overall: Peripheral blood samples were taken at initial diagnosis, before any treatment was given. Once sampling was done, hyperthyroidism patients were given methimazole at a starting dose of 30 mg daily, whereas ophthalmopathy patients were given high-dose intravenous methylprednisolone. Whether ophthalmopathy could be predicted prospectively was tested in an independent validation cohort made up of 18 hyperthyroidism patients plus 17 patients who later progressed to ophthalmopathy. TCR Vbeta CDR3 sequencing of approximately 140 peripheral blood samples (roughly 41 ophthalmopathy, under 80 hyperthyroidism and roughly 17 progressor patients) is reported in the paper. To identify TCR V-J signatures that set the groups apart, the researchers used a discovery cohort of 100 patients, made up of under 45 with Graves' ophthalmopathy and 55 to 65 with stable Graves' hyperthyroidism. For training and testing, the 100 or so patients in the discovery cohort were randomly divided in a 7:3 ratio. The study also compared thyroid tissue and blood T-cell repertoires from roughly six Graves' hyperthyroidism patients. Summary of the overall study and its limitations: During validation, the model predicted progression to ophthalmopathy a median of roughly six months ahead of onset, with almost 71% sensitivity and around 73% specificity. No statistical method was used to set the sample size in advance, and investigators knew the group allocation. In cross-validation, a model built on a 13 V-J signature told ophthalmopathy apart from stable hyperthyroidism with approximately 90% sensitivity and 81% to 82% specificity, and in testing the same model reached 80%/75%. Blood samples also contained most of the expanded thyroid clonotypes (frequency above 0.001), which suggests that blood repertoires may reflect thyroid immune responses.

Stable Graves' hyperthyroidism was defined as the absence of progression to ophthalmopathy over 18 months of follow-up. Hyperthyroidism patients were newly diagnosed, with disease duration under 2 months, and aged 18 to 65 years. The study excluded patients with uncontrolled infections, other autoimmune diseases, pregnancy or lactation. Diagnoses relied on clinical symptoms, serum thyroxine and TRAb, thyroid ultrasound and orbital computed tomography. Ficoll-Paque density gradient centrifugation was used to isolate PBMCs from approximately 10 ml of fresh peripheral blood. Trizol reagent was used to extract total RNA, and RNA quality was then checked on an Agilent 2100 Bioanalyzer. CDR3 length: 15 amino acids, cysteine to phenylalanine. CDR3 DNA is the only sequence kept; it has 45 bases, read in frame from the first base. CDR1 is given as SGHTA and CDR2 as FQGNSA, both from the germline V gene. The V and J ends are trimmed by 1 base and 9 bases, leaving 15 bases between them.

Amplification of TCR beta CDR3 regions was carried out from RNA transcripts. The TCR CDR3 was subjected to a first round of RT-PCR using the HTBI primer set and the Qiagen OneStep RT-PCR kit. A second multiplex PCR round built the libraries, followed by size selection and purification. The libraries were sequenced on an Illumina HiSeq2000 using paired-end 100 bp reads. As for how the authors treated the data: Raw data were processed with SOAPnuke, discarding reads with adapters, uncalled bases, mean Phred below 15, or no exact constant-primer or identifier match. COPE v1.2.5 was used to merge the high-quality paired reads, and each unique nucleotide sequence was defined as a clonotype. Clonotypes were aligned to IMGT TRBV, TRBD and TRBJ reference segments using MiTCR v1.1. The analysis included only V-J combinations with a frequency above 0.0001, which together covered 99.2% of the repertoires. The TCS score was defined as F50 (clonal expansion) divided by E x V (chaos), with BLOSUM62-based TCRdist calculated between CDR3 peptides within each V-J. Welch's t-statistics and random forest reduced some 510 V-J features to under 15, which were used in a naive Bayes classifier (R e1071). TCRdb reanalyzed the raw reads on its own, using fastp at Q25 for trimming and MiXCR for clone calling, and kept in-frame beta chains. Every CDR3 protein is listed once, alongside the most common genes and DNA of its rows. The V and J calls shown here were made by TCRdb, not taken from the authors' results. The sample table shows about 360,000 distinct CDR3 sequences, and about 13% are seen once. The ten largest clonotypes hold around 9.2% of the sample.

This clonotype was seen at least ten times. No cognate antigen has been identified for it. Base qualities are not recorded, but no much larger clone differs from it by a single base. The sequence joins TRBV7-2 to TRBJ2-2, with the D segment identity uncertain. Sequencing was performed on blood. The receptor's source is a woman younger than 35 with Graves' hyperthyroidism. Here is the DNA: TGTGCCAGCAGCTTAGAATTCCGGGCGTACCGGGAGCTGTTTTTT. Its amino acids are CASSLEFRAYRELFF.